This T cell receptor beta chain came from a study of OX40 agonist ivuxolimab in advanced cancers. Across the study: Patients were dosed intravenously with ivuxolimab at 0.01 to 10 mg/kg every 2 weeks.

Some clones are missing from TCRdb's copy, which holds only in-frame ones; the method was immunoSEQ multiplex PCR. The repertoire includes 55,000 to 75,000 clones, 80% to 95% of them detected once, and roughly 2.4% sits in the top ten. The V end was cut by 5 bases, the J end by 7 bases, with 12 bases between. The CDR3 runs 13 residues. The V gene's germline CDR1 is SGHAT and CDR2 FQNNGV. The chain joins TRBV11-2 to TRBJ1-5, with no clear D. This TCR was sampled from an adult with an advanced solid tumor such as melanoma, head and neck, liver or kidney cancer. The input for sequencing was CD4+ or CD8+ T cells sorted from blood, taken in a trial of the OX40 agonist ivuxolimab. This CDR3 reads CASSRIPTQPQHF. DNA of the CDR3: TGTGCCAGCAGCCGAATCCCGACCCAGCCCCAGCATTTT.